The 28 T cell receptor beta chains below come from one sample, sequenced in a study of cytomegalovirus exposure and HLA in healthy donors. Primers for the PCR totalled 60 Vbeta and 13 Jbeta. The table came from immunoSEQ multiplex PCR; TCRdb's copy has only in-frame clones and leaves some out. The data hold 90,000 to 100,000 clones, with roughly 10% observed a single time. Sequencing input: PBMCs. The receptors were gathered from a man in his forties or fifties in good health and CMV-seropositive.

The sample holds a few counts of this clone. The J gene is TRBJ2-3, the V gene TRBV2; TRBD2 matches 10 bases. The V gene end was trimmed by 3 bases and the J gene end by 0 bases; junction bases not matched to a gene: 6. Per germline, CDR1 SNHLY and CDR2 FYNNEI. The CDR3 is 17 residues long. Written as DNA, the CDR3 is TGTGCCAGCAGTGACAGTCGAGCGGGAGGGAGCACAGATACGCAGTATTTT. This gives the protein CASSDSRAGGSTDTQYF.

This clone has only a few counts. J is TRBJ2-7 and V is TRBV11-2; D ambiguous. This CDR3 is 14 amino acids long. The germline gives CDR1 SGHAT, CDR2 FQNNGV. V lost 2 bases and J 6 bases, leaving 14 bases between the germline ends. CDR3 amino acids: CASSLMGLTAEQYF. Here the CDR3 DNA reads TGTGCCAGCAGCTTAATGGGCCTGACCGCCGAGCAGTACTTC.

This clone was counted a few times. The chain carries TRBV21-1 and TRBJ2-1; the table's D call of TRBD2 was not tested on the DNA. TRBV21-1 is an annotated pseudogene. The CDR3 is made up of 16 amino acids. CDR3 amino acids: CASSKAWREEINEQFF. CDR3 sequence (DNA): TGTGCCAGCAGCAAAGCGTGGCGGGAGGAAATCAATGAGCAGTTCTTC.

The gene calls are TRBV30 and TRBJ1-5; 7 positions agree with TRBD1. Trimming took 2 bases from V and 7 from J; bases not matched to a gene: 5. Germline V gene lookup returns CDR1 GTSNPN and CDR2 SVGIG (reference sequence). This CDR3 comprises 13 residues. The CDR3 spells CAWSPTGDQPQHF. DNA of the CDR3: TGTGCCTGGAGTCCCACAGGGGACCAGCCCCAGCATTTT.

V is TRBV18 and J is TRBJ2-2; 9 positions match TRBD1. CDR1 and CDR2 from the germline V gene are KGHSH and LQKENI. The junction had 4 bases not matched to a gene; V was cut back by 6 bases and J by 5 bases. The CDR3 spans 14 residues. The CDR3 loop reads CASSRDRETGELFF. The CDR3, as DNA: TGTGCCAGCTCCCGGGACAGGGAAACCGGGGAGCTGTTTTTT.

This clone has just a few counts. The CDR3 sequence: CASSRTSGRALTDTQYF. CDR3 sequence (DNA): TGTGCCAGCAGCCGGACTAGCGGGAGGGCCCTTACAGATACGCAGTATTTT. The chain joins TRBV14 to TRBJ2-3; 15 positions agree with TRBD2. This CDR3 is built from 17 residues. Germline V gene data show CDR1 as SGHDN and CDR2 as FVKESK. Trimming took 4 bases from V and 3 from J; bases not matched to a gene: 5.

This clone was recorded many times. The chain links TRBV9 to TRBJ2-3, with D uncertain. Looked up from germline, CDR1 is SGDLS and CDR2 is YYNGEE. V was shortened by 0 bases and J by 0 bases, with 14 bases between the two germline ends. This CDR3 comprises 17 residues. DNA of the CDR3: TGTGCCAGCAGCGTAGAAGAGTTCCGTTTTAGCACAGATACGCAGTATTTT. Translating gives CASSVEEFRFSTDTQYF.

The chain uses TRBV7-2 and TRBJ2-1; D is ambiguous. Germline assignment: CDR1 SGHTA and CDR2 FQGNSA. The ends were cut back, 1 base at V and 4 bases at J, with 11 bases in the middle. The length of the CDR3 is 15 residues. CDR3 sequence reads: CASSLVVNGYNEQFF. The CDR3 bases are TGTGCCAGCAGCTTAGTGGTAAACGGGTACAATGAGCAGTTCTTC.

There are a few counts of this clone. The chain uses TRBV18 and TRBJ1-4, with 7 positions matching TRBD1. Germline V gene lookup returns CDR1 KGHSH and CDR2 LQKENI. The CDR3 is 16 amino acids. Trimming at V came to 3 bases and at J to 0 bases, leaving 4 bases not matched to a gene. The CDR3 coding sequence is TGTGCCAGCTCACCTACAGGGGCAGCAACTAATGAAAAACTGTTTTTT. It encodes CASSPTGAATNEKLFF.

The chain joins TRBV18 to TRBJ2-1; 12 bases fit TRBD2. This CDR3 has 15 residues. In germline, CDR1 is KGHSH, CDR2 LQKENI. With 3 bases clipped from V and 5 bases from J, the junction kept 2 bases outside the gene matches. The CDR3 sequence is CASSPRTSGNNEQFF. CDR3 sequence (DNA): TGTGCCAGCTCACCCCGGACTAGCGGGAACAATGAGCAGTTCTTC.

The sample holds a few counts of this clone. CDR3 bases: TGTGCCAGCAGCTCTCTAGCGGGAGTCGAGAACACCGGGGAGCTGTTTTTT. Its translation is CASSSLAGVENTGELFF. The rearrangement uses TRBV7-8 and TRBJ2-2; 10 nucleotides agree with TRBD2. V shed 4 bases, J shed 1 base, and the junction held 6 bases outside the gene matches. The length of the CDR3 is 17 residues. Germline V gene lookup returns CDR1 SGHVS and CDR2 FQNEAQ.

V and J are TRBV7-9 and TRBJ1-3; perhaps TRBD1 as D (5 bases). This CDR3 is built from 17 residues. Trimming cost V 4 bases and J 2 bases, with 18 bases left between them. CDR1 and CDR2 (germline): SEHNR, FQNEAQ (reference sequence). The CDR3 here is CASSSRSQVFPGNTIYF. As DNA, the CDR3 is TGTGCCAGCAGCTCGCGCTCACAGGTTTTTCCTGGAAACACCATATATTTT.

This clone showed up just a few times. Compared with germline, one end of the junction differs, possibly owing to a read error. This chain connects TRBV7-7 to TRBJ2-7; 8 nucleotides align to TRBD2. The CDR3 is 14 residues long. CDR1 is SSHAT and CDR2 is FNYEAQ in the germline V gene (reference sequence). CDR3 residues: CASSFAAGAYEQYF. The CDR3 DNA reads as TGTGCTAGCAGCTTCGCAGCGGGGGCCTACGAGCAGTACTTC.

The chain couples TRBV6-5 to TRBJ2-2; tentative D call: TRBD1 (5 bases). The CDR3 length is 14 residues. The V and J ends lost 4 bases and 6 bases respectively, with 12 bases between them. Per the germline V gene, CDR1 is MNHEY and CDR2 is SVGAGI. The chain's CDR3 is CASSLWIGAGELFF. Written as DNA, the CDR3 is TGTGCCAGCAGTTTATGGATAGGGGCCGGGGAGCTGTTTTTT.

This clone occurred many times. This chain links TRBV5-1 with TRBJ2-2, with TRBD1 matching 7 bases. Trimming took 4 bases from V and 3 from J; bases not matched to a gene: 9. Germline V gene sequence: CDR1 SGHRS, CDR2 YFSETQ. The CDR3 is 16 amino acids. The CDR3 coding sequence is TGCGCCAGCAGCCCGTTCCAGGGGGAGTACACCGGGGAGCTGTTTTTT. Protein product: CASSPFQGEYTGELFF.

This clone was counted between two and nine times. The CDR3 loop is CASSAITSGSNEQYF. DNA for the CDR3: TGTGCCAGCAGCGCTATCACTAGCGGGAGTAACGAGCAGTACTTC. The rearrangement joins TRBV27 to TRBJ2-7, with 11 positions matching TRBD2. The CDR3 is made up of 15 amino acids. Trimming at V came to 6 bases and at J to 5 bases, leaving 9 bases not matched to a gene. Germline-derived CDR1 and CDR2 are MNHEY and SMNVEV (reference sequence).

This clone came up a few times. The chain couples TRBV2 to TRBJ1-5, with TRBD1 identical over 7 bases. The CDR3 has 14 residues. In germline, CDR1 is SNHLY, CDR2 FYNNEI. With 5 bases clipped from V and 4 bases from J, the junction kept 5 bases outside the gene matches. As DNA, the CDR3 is TGTGCCAGCAGTCGGACAGGTCTGAATCAGCCCCAGCATTTT. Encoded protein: CASSRTGLNQPQHF.

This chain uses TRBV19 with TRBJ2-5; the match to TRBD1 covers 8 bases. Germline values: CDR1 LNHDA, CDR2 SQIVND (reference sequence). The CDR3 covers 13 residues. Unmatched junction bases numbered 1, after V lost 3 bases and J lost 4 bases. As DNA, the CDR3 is TGTGCCAGTAGTATTGACAGGGGAGAGACCCAGTACTTC. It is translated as CASSIDRGETQYF.

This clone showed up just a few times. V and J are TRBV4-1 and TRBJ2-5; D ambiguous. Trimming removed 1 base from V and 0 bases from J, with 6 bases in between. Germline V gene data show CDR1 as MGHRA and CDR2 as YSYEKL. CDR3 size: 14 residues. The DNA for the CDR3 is TGCGCCAGCAGCCAAGGGGCCCACCAAGAGACCCAGTACTTC. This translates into CASSQGAHQETQYF.

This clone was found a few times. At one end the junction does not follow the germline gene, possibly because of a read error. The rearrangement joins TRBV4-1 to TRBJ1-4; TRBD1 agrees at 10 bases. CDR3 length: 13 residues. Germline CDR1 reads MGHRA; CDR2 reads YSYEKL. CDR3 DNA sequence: TGCGCCAGCAGCCAAGATGCCCGGGACAGGGGAATTTTT. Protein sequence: CASSQDARDRGIF.

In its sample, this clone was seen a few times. DNA for the CDR3: TGTGCCAGCAGCCACCGGGACTACCTCTCCTACGAGCAGTACTTC. This codes for CASSHRDYLSYEQYF. V gene TRBV14 combines with J gene TRBJ2-7; 7 bases align to TRBD2. This CDR3 comprises 15 residues. V shed 3 bases, J shed 0 bases, and the junction held 5 bases outside the gene matches. Per germline, CDR1 SGHDN and CDR2 FVKESK.

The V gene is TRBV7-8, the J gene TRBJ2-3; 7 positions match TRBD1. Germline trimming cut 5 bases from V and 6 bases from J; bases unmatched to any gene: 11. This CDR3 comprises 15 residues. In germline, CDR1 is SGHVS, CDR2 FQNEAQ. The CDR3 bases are TGTGCCAGCAGCCGTGCCGGGACAGTAACGGATACGCAGTATTTT. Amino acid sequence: CASSRAGTVTDTQYF.

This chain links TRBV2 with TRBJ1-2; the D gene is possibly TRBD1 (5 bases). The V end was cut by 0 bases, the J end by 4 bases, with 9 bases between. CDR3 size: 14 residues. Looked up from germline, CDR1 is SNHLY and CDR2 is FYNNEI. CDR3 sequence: CASSEAGGTYGYTF. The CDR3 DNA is TGTGCCAGCAGTGAAGCGGGGGGAACCTATGGCTACACCTTC.

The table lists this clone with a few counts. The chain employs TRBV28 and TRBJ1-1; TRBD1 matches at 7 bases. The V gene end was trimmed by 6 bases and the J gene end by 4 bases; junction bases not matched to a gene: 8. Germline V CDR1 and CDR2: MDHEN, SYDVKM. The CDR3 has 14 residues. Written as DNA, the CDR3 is TGTGCCAGCAGAAAACCTACAGGGGCCACTGAAGCTTTCTTT. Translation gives CASRKPTGATEAFF.

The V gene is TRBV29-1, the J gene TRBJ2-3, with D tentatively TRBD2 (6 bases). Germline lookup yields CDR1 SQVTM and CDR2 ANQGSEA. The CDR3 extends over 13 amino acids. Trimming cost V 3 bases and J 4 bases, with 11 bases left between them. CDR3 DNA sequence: TGCAGCGTTGACCGGGAGAAATCAGATACGCAGTATTTT. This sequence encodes CSVDREKSDTQYF.

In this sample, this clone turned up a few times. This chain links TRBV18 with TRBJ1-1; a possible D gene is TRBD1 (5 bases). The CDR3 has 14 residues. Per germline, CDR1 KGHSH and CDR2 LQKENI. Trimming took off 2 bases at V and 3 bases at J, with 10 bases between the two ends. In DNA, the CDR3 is TGTGCCAGCTCACCAGGCCAGGGATACACTGAAGCTTTCTTT. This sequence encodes CASSPGQGYTEAFF.

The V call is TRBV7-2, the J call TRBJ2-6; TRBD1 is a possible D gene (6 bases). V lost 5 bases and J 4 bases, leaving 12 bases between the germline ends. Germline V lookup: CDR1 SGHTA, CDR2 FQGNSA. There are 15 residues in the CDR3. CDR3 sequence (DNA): TGTGCCAGCAGCGTTGCAGGGGCCGGGGCCAACGTCCTGACTTTC. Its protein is CASSVAGAGANVLTF.

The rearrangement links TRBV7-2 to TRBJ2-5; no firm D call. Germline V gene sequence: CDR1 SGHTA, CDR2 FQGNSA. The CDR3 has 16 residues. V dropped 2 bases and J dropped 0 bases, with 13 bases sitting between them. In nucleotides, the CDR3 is TGTGCCAGCAGCTTACCGGCGGCCCAGTACCAAGAGACCCAGTACTTC. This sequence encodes CASSLPAAQYQETQYF.